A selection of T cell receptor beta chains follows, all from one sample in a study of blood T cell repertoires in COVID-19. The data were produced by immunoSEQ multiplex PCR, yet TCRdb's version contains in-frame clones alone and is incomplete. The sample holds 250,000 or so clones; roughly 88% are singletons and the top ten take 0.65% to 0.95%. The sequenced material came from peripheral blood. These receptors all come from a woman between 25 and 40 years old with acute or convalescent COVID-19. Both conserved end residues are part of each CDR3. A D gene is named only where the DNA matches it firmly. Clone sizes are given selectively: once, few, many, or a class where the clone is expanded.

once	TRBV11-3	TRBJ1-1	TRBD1	TGTGCCAGCAGCCCCTATTCCGGACAGGGGGCTGTAACTGAAGCTTTCTTT	CASSPYSGQGAVTEAFF
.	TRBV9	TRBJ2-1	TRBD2	TGTGCCAGCAGCGTAGGAGGGACTAGCGTGACCGGTTATGAGCAGTTCTTC	CASSVGGTSVTGYEQFF
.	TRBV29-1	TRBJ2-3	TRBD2	TGCAGCGTTGGATGGCTAGCGGGAACCACAGATACGCAGTATTTT	CSVGWLAGTTDTQYF
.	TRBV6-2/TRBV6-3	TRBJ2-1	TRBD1	TGTGCCAGCAGTTACCCGTTCGGGACAGGGGTCTACAATGAGCAGTTCTTC	CASSYPFGTGVYNEQFF
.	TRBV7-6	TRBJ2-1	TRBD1	TGTGCCAGCGACTTGGGGGACAGTAAAAGCAATGAGCAGTTCTTC	CASDLGDSKSNEQFF
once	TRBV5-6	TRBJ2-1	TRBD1	TGTGCCAGCAGCTGGCCGGGACAGGGTAGGTATGAGCAGTTCTTC	CASSWPGQGRYEQFF
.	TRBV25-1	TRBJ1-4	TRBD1	TGTGCCAGCAGTGAGCGAATCCCGGGACAGGGGTTACGAGAAAAACTGTTTTTT	CASSERIPGQGLREKLFF
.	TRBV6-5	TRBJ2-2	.	TGTGCCAGCAGTTACTCGAGAAGGGGGAGCGCCGGGGAGCTGTTTTTT	CASSYSRRGSAGELFF
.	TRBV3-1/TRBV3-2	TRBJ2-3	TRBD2	TGTGCCAGCAGCCAGTCGACTAGCGGGAGGACAGATACGCAGTATTTT	CASSQSTSGRTDTQYF
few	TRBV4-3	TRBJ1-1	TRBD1	TGCGCCAGCAGCCAGACGTGGACAGGCTCGGTAATGTGGAACACTGAAGCTTTCTTT	CASSQTWTGSVMWNTEAFF
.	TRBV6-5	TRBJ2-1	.	TGTGCCAGCAGTCAGACTTTCAACAATGAGCAGTTCTTC	CASSQTFNNEQFF
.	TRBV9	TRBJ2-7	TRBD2	TGTGCCAGCAGCGTAGGGGTTAGCGGGAAGTACGAGCAGTACTTC	CASSVGVSGKYEQYF
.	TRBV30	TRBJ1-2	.	TGTGCCTGGAGCCCGGGGTCGCGGGGCTACACCTTC	CAWSPGSRGYTF
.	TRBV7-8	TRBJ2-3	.	TGTGCCAGCAGCTTAGCTGGACAGTTGGCCGGAGATACGCAGTATTTT	CASSLAGQLAGDTQYF
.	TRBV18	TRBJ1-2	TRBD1	TGTGCCAGCTCACCGATCGTTACAGGGGCCGGCTATGGCTACACCTTC	CASSPIVTGAGYGYTF
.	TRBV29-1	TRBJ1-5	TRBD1	TGCAGCGTGGTGACAGGGCCCGGTCAGCCCCAGCATTTT	CSVVTGPGQPQHF
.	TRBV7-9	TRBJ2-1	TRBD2	TGTGCCAGCAGCATCGGACTAGCGGGAGGGCCCAATGAGCAGTTCTTC	CASSIGLAGGPNEQFF
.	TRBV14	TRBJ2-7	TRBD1	TGTGCCAGCAGCCTCTCCAGGGGGCGGCTATACGAGCAGTACTTC	CASSLSRGRLYEQYF
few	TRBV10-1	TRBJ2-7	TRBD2	TGCGCCAGCAGTCCTAGCGGGAGCTCTAAAGAGCAGTACTTC	CASSPSGSSKEQYF
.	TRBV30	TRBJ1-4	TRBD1	TGTGCCTGGAGCAGGGGGACAGGGTGGGAAAAACTGTTTTTT	CAWSRGTGWEKLFF
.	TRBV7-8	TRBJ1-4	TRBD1	TGTGCCAGCAGCTATGAGACAGGGGGCTATAATGAAAAACTGTTTTTT	CASSYETGGYNEKLFF
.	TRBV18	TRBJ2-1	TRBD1	TGTGCCAGCTCAGGGCGACAGGGGAATGAGCAGTTCTTC	CASSGRQGNEQFF
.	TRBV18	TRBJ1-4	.	TGTGCCAGCTCCCGTTTAGACGGAGCTAATGAAAAACTGTTTTTT	CASSRLDGANEKLFF
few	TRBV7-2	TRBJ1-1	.	TGTGCCAGCAGCTTAGGTTTTCGGAGCGCTGAAGCTTTCTTT	CASSLGFRSAEAFF
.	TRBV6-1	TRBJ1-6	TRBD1	TGTGCCAGCAGTGAGCAGACAGGGAACAATTCACCCCTCCACTTT	CASSEQTGNNSPLHF
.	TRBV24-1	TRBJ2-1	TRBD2	TGTGCCACCAGTGATCGACTAGCAGGGGAGCAGTTCTTC	CATSDRLAGEQFF
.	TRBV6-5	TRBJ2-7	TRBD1	TGTGCCAGCAGTTACACAAGGACAGGTCGGAGGAACGAGCAGTACTTC	CASSYTRTGRRNEQYF
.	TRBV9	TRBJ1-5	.	TGTGCCAGCAGTGTCTCGGGGGGGCCCCAGCATTTT	CASSVSGGPQHF
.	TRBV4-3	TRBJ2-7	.	TGCGCCAGCAGCCAAGCGTGGGGCGGCTCCCCCCGCGACTACGAGCAGTACTTC	CASSQAWGGSPRDYEQYF
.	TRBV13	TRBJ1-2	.	TGTGCCAGCAGCCCGGACAGCGACTATGGCTACACCTTC	CASSPDSDYGYTF
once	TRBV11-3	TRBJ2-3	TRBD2	TGTGCCAGCAGCCCGGGGACTAGCGGGAGGACAGATACGCAGTATTTT	CASSPGTSGRTDTQYF
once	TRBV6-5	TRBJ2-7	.	TGTGCCAGCAGTCGGGGCACAGGGTCCTACGAGCAGTACTTC	CASSRGTGSYEQYF
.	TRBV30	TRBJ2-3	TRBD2	TGTGCCTGGAGTAATGGACTAGCAGGTACGCAGTATTTT	CAWSNGLAGTQYF
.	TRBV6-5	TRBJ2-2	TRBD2	TGTGCCAGCTCGCTAGCGGGGCACACCGGGGAGCTGTTTTTT	CASSLAGHTGELFF
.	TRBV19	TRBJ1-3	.	TGTGCCAGTAGTCAGGGTACCCTCTCTGGAAACACCATATATTTT	CASSQGTLSGNTIYF
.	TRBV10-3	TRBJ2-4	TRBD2	TGTGCCATCATGGCGGGTCCGGGACTAGCGGGAGGTGACATTCAGTACTTC	CAIMAGPGLAGGDIQYF
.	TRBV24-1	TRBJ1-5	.	TGTGCCACCAGTGAGGCCGGGTTTAGCAATCAGCCCCAGCATTTT	CATSEAGFSNQPQHF
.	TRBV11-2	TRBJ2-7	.	TGTGCCAGCAGTTCGGGGTGGCTGGCCTACGAGCAGTACTTC	CASSSGWLAYEQYF
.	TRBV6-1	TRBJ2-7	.	TGTGCCAGCACACCGGACCGGGGTCCCTACGAGCAGTACTTC	CASTPDRGPYEQYF
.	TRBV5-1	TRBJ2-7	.	TGCGCCAGCAGCTTGGCGAGGACAGTTTCTGGTGAGCAGTACTTC	CASSLARTVSGEQYF